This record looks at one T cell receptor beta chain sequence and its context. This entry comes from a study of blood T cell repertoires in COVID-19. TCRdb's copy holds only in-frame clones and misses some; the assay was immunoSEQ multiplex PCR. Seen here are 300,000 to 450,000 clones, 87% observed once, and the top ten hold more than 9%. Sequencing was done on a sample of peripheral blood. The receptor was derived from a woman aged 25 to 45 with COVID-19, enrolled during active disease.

CDR3 residues: CASSLMSSSTDTQYF. CDR3 nucleotide sequence: TGTGCCAGCAGCCTTATGAGTTCTAGCACAGATACGCAGTATTTT. V and J are TRBV9 and TRBJ2-3; D is uncertain. This CDR3 is 15 amino acids long. V lost 4 bases and J lost 0, with 12 bases in between. The V gene's germline CDR1 is SGDLS and CDR2 YYNGEE.